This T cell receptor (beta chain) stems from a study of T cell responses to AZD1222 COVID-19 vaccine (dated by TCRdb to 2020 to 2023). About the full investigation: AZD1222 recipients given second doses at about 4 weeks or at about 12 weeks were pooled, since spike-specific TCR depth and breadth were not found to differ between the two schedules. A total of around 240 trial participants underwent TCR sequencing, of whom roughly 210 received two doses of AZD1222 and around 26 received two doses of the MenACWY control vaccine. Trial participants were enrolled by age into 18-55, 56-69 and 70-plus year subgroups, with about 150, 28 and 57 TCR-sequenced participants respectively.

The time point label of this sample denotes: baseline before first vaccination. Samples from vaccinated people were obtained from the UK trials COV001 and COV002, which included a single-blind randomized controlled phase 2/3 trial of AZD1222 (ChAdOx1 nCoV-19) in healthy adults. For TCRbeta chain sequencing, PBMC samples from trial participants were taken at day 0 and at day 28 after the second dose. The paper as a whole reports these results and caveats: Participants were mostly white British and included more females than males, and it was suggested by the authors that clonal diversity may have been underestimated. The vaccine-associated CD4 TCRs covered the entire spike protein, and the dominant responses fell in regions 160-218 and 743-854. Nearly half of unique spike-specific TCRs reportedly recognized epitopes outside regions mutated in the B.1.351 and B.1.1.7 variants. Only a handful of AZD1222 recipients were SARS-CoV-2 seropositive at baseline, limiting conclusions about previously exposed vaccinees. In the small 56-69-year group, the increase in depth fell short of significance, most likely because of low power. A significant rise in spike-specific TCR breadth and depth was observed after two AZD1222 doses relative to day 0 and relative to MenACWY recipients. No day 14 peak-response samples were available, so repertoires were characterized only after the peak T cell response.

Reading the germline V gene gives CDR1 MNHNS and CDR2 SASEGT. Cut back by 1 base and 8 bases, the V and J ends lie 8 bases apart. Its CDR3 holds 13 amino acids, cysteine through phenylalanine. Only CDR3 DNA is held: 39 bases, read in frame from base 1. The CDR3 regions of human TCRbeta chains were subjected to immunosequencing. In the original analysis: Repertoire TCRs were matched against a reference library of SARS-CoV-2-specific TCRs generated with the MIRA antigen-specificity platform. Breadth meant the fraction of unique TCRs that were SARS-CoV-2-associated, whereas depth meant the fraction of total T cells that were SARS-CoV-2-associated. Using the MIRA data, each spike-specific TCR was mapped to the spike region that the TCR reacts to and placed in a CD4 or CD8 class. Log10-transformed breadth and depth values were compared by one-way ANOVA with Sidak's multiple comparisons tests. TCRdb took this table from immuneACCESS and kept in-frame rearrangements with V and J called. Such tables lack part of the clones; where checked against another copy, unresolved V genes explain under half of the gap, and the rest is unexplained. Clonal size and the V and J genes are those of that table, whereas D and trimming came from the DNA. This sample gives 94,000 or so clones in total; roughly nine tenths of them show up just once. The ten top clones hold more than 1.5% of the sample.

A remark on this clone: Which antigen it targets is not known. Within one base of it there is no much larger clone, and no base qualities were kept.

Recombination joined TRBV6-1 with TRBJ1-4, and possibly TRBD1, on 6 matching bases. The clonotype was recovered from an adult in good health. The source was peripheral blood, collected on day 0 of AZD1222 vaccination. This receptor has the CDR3 CASSEGGREKLFF. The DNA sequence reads TGTGCCAGCAGTGAAGGGGGGCGGGAAAAACTGTTTTTT.